This TCR beta chain was sequenced in a study of T cell responses to AZD1222 COVID-19 vaccine. Overall study results and limits: Reportedly, nearly half the spike-specific TCRs target unmutated variant regions. Spike-wide coverage was observed for vaccine-associated CD4 TCRs, with dominant responses at 160-218 and 743-854. Repertoire collection took place solely once the T cell response had peaked.

TCRdb's copy holds only in-frame clones and misses some; the assay was immunoSEQ multiplex PCR. The table has 90,000 to 120,000 clones, 70% to 90% seen once. The CDR3 runs to 12 residues. The germline V gene has CDR1 SEHNR and CDR2 FQNEAQ (reference sequence). V was pared by 2 bases and J by 9 bases, with 10 bases between. This clone has just a few counts. The target antigen is unknown. Sequencing used peripheral blood, obtained 28 days after the second AZD1222 dose. The sequence was collected from an adult who received the AZD1222 COVID-19 vaccine. This chain uses TRBV7-9 with TRBJ1-1, with D possibly matching TRBD1 (6 bases). CDR3 sequence reads: CASSLMGGKAFF. The CDR3 DNA reads as TGTGCCAGCAGCTTAATGGGGGGCAAAGCTTTCTTT.